One and the same sample provided the 27 T cell receptor beta chains below, sequenced in a study of blood T cells in healthy people across ages. Through a sample-barcoded 5' primer and a J-beta primer mix, a second PCR was run for roughly 7 to 12 cycles. TCRdb re-called the 5' RACE reads through MiXCR, storing one row per CDR3 protein. The table includes some 690,000 distinct CDR3 sequences, 22% detected once. Sequencing was done on a sample of blood. Source of these receptors: a man between 70 and 80 years old in good health.

This clonotype was recorded many times. The rearrangement joins TRBV12-3 or TRBV12-4 to TRBJ2-1; 9 bases map to TRBD2. The length of the CDR3 is 15 residues. V gave up 6 bases and J gave up 4 bases; unmatched junction bases: 7. The CDR3 DNA reads as TGTGCCAGCAGCCGTCTAGCGGGACTTTACAATGAGCAGTTCTTC. Protein sequence: CASSRLAGLYNEQFF.

This clonotype was detected only a few times. The chain couples TRBV7-8 to TRBJ1-5; possibly TRBD1 for D (5 bases). This CDR3 is 12 amino acids long. Germline loops: CDR1 SGHVS, CDR2 FQNEAQ. V was clipped by 8 bases and J by 7 bases, with 12 bases between them. The CDR3 DNA reads TGTGCCAGCGCACAAGGGGCCCAGCCCCAGCATTTT. It codes for CASAQGAQPQHF.

The chain combines TRBV12-3 or TRBV12-4 with TRBJ1-3, with TRBD1 matching over 9 bases. The junction had 12 bases not matched to a gene; V was cut back by 8 bases and J by 10 bases. CDR3 length equals 14 residues. The CDR3: CASGLGTGTGTIYF. The CDR3 DNA is TGTGCCAGCGGCCTTGGGACAGGGACTGGAACCATATATTTT.

This clonotype appeared a few times. This chain uses TRBV7-2 with TRBJ2-7; the match to TRBD2 covers 11 bases. The DNA end is a closer match to TRBJ2-5, so the J assignment may be wrong. The CDR3 length is 16 residues. Germline CDR1 and CDR2: SGHTA and FQGNSA. The CDR3, as DNA: TGTGCCAGCAGCTTAACTAGCGGGAGAGTTAGGGAGACCCAGTACTTC. It yields the protein CASSLTSGRVRETQYF.

The V and J genes are TRBV6-2 or TRBV6-3 and TRBJ1-5, with 7 bases matching TRBD1. The CDR3 is made up of 13 amino acids. CDR1 and CDR2 from the germline V gene are MNHEY and SVGEGT. Losses at the gene ends were 7 bases for V and 5 bases for J; bases not matched to a gene: 5. CDR3 protein: CASKGALHQPQHF. CDR3 bases: TGTGCCAGCAAGGGGGCTCTTCATCAGCCCCAGCATTTT.

This rearrangement joins TRBV5-1 to TRBJ2-7, with TRBD1 matching 8 bases. Germline V gene lookup returns CDR1 SGHRS and CDR2 YFSETQ. The V gene end was trimmed by 3 bases and the J gene end by 0 bases; junction bases not matched to a gene: 5. The CDR3 extends over 15 amino acids. The CDR3 reads CASSSGQVSSYEQYF. In nucleotides, the CDR3 is TGCGCCAGCAGCTCGGGACAGGTGAGCTCCTACGAGCAGTACTTC.

This sequence joins TRBV10-3 and TRBJ2-3; TRBD2 matches 14 bases. The CDR3 has 18 amino acids. The V and J ends lost 7 bases and 1 base, in that order; junction bases with no gene match: 10. Germline CDR1 reads ENHRY; CDR2 reads SYGVKD. The CDR3 region has the DNA TGTGCCATCAATCCGGGACTAGCGGGGGCGAAGGGCACAGATACGCAGTATTTT. This gives the protein CAINPGLAGAKGTDTQYF.

The rearrangement uses TRBV13 and TRBJ2-7; the D gene is possibly TRBD1 (6 bases). This CDR3 has 15 residues. Trimming took off 0 bases at V and 6 bases at J, with 15 bases between the two ends. Germline CDR1 reads PRHDT; CDR2 reads FYEKMQ (reference sequence). This chain's CDR3 is CASSLGGTPLGEQYF. CDR3 coding DNA: TGTGCCAGCAGCTTAGGTGGGACACCCCTGGGCGAGCAGTACTTC.

The V and J genes are TRBV19 and TRBJ1-4; D ambiguous. CDR3 length: 12 amino acids. The germline CDR1 and CDR2 sequences are LNHDA and SQIVND (reference sequence). V was shortened by 5 bases and J by 8 bases, with 9 bases between the two germline ends. The CDR3 nucleotides are TGTGCCAGTAGTCCTTTACGCGAAAAACTGTTTTTT. This codes for CASSPLREKLFF.

There are a few counts of this clonotype. The rearrangement uses TRBV5-5 and TRBJ2-5; TRBD1 or TRBD2 may be the D gene (5 bases each). The CDR3 consists of 18 residues. V lost 1 base, J lost 7 bases, and 26 bases lay in between. The germline V gene encodes CDR1 SGHKS and CDR2 YYEKEE (reference sequence). CDR3 bases: TGTGCCAGCAGCTTGCAGGTTACTACAACAGGCCGGAGCGGGACCCAGTACTTC. This gives the protein CASSLQVTTTGRSGTQYF.

The rearrangement uses TRBV2 and TRBJ1-5, with a weak D call TRBD1 (5 bases). Germline V lookup: CDR1 SNHLY, CDR2 FYNNEI. V lost 3 bases to trimming and J lost 5 bases, with 8 bases between them. The CDR3 contains 13 residues. The CDR3 DNA follows: TGTGCCAGCAGTGAGGGAGGGGATCAGCCCCAGCATTTT. Translated: CASSEGGDQPQHF.

This clonotype was picked up a small number of times. The gene calls are TRBV10-3 and TRBJ2-7; D possibly uses TRBD1 or TRBD2 (5 bases each). Trimming stripped 2 bases from V and 0 bases from J, with 17 bases between. This CDR3 is built from 17 residues. The germline gives CDR1 ENHRY, CDR2 SYGVKD. The DNA of the CDR3 is TGTGCCATCAGTGAGAGAGAAATGGGACCGAGCTCCTACGAGCAGTACTTC. It yields the protein CAISEREMGPSSYEQYF.

The chain has TRBV18 and TRBJ2-5; D is uncertain. Germline CDR1 KGHSH, CDR2 LQKENI. The CDR3 spans 12 residues. V was shortened by 2 bases and J by 3 bases, with 4 bases between the two germline ends. This CDR3 is CASSPGKETQYF. CDR3 sequence (DNA): TGTGCCAGCTCACCAGGGAAAGAGACCCAGTACTTC.

V is TRBV20-1 and J is TRBJ2-1; unclear D gene. The germline V and J ends were trimmed by 7 bases and 3 bases, with 10 bases remaining between them. The length of the CDR3 is 12 residues. CDR1 is DFQATT, CDR2 SNEGSKA, per germline (reference sequence). The CDR3 bases are TGCAGTGGTCGCCCAGGCTACAATGAGCAGTTCTTC. It yields the protein CSGRPGYNEQFF.

The chain combines TRBV6-4 with TRBJ2-4, with unresolved D. V dropped 5 bases and J dropped 0 bases, with 14 bases sitting between them. The CDR3 runs 16 residues. Germline CDR1 and CDR2: MRHNA and SNTAGT. The CDR3 DNA sequence: TGTGCCAGCAGTCCACGGTTGCCCTTAGCCAAAAACATTCAGTACTTC. Protein product: CASSPRLPLAKNIQYF.

There are a few counts of this clonotype. This chain joins TRBV6-5 and TRBJ1-1; D is perhaps TRBD1 (6 bases). CDR1 and CDR2 (germline): MNHEY, SVGAGI. V gave up 5 bases and J gave up 4 bases, with 11 bases separating them. The CDR3 runs 13 residues. The CDR3 DNA reads TGTGCCAGCAGTCGAGGGGGTCTCACTGAAGCTTTCTTT. It encodes CASSRGGLTEAFF.

This clonotype came up a few times. The chain is built from TRBV23-1 and TRBJ1-6, with D possibly TRBD1 on 5 matching bases. TRBV23-1 is identified as an open reading frame with a role that is uncertain. The V gene lost 0 bases and the J gene lost 7 bases, with 7 bases spanning the gap. This CDR3 is built from 14 residues. The CDR3 region is CASSQSKGNSPLHF. CDR3 nucleotide sequence: TGCGCCAGCAGTCAATCGAAGGGGAATTCACCCCTCCACTTT.

This clonotype was seen a few times. V and J are TRBV20-1 and TRBJ2-2; 11 nucleotides align to TRBD2. The germline CDR1 and CDR2 sequences are DFQATT and SNEGSKA (reference sequence). V dropped 3 bases and J dropped 6; count of bases not matched to a gene: 6. This CDR3 is built from 15 residues. CDR3 in DNA: TGCAGTGCTAGGATTAGCGGGAGGGCCGCCGGGGAGCTGTTTTTT. Its translation: CSARISGRAAGELFF.

This clonotype was counted ten times or more. This chain connects TRBV20-1 to TRBJ1-2, with D maybe TRBD1 (5 bases). This CDR3 comprises 14 residues. The germline CDR1 and CDR2 sequences are DFQATT and SNEGSKA (reference sequence). Trimming removed 2 bases at V and 7 bases at J, with 17 bases between. The CDR3 sequence: CSARPPGGSFGYTF. DNA of the CDR3: TGCAGTGCTAGACCGCCGGGGGGAAGTTTTGGCTACACCTTC.

CDR3 nucleotides: TGTGCCAGCGGGGGCCGGATCTACGAGCAGTACTTC. This codes for CASGGRIYEQYF. The chain carries TRBV11-2 and TRBJ2-7, with D perhaps matching TRBD1 (6 bases). CDR1 is SGHAT, CDR2 FQNNGV, per germline. V dropped 8 bases and J dropped 3 bases, with 11 bases sitting between them. This CDR3 is built from 12 residues.

The sample holds a few counts of this clonotype. The chain joins TRBV15 to TRBJ1-4, with D unclear. Between the trimmed V and J ends, which lost 0 bases and 5 bases, there was a span of 13 bases. The CDR3 loop spans 16 amino acids. Germline V lookup: CDR1 LNHNV, CDR2 YYDKDF (reference sequence). CDR3 amino acids: CATSRDPPGNNEKLFF. DNA of the CDR3: TGTGCCACCAGCAGAGATCCTCCGGGCAACAATGAAAAACTGTTTTTT.

The V call is TRBV7-2, the J call TRBJ2-3; 13 bases are a match to TRBD2. Germline values: CDR1 SGHTA, CDR2 FQGNSA. The CDR3 runs to 16 residues. V lost 1 base to trimming and J lost 4 bases; unmatched junction nucleotides: 2. CDR3 residues: CASSLVGLAGADTQYF. CDR3 in DNA: TGTGCCAGCAGCTTAGTAGGACTAGCGGGAGCAGATACGCAGTATTTT.

This clonotype turned up a few times. This chain joins TRBV6-1 and TRBJ2-7; the D is unclear. Trimming removed 8 bases at V and 3 bases at J, with 17 bases between. The CDR3 has 14 residues. Germline V lookup: CDR1 MNHNS, CDR2 SASEGT. CDR3 DNA: TGTGCCAGCTATAAATCGACCTCTCGCTACGAGCAGTACTTC. Translating gives CASYKSTSRYEQYF.

The chain joins TRBV11-2 to TRBJ2-1, with D possibly being TRBD1 or TRBD2 (5 bases each). V was clipped by 7 bases and J by 1 base, with 20 bases between them. Germline V CDR1 and CDR2: SGHAT, FQNNGV. The length of the CDR3 is 17 residues. CDR3 sequence: CASTAGLSPGSYNEQFF. CDR3 bases: TGTGCCAGCACCGCCGGACTGTCGCCAGGGTCCTACAATGAGCAGTTCTTC.

This sequence joins TRBV11-2 and TRBJ2-2; D not certain. CDR1 and CDR2 (germline): SGHAT, FQNNGV. The CDR3 sequence is 17 residues long. Trimming shortened V by 2 bases and J by 0 bases, and 13 bases separated the two germline ends. The CDR3: CASSLFPPGPNTGELFF. The CDR3 DNA sequence: TGTGCCAGCAGCTTATTCCCCCCCGGCCCGAACACCGGGGAGCTGTTTTTT.

This clonotype showed up just once. The chain has TRBV5-5 and TRBJ2-7, with D perhaps matching TRBD1 (5 bases). Germline CDR1 SGHKS, CDR2 YYEKEE (reference sequence). Trimming took off 0 bases at V and 3 bases at J, with 10 bases between the two ends. The CDR3 loop spans 14 amino acids. CDR3 sequence reads: CASSLATEDYEQYF. CDR3 in DNA: TGTGCCAGCAGCTTGGCGACAGAAGACTACGAGCAGTACTTC. The full variable domain, completed using reference TRBV5-5 and TRBJ2-7, is DAGVTQSPTHLIKTRGQQVTLRCSPISGHKSVSWYQQVLGQGPQFIFQYYEKEERGRGNFPDRFSARQFPNYSSELNVNALLLGDSALYLCASSLATEDYEQYFGPGTRLTVT.

This chain links TRBV5-5 with TRBJ2-5; the D is unclear. The V gene's germline CDR1 is SGHKS and CDR2 YYEKEE (reference sequence). The CDR3 has 12 residues. Deletions cut 4 bases from V and 5 bases from J, with 9 bases between. For the CDR3, the DNA is TGTGCCAGCAGCAATCCTCTGGAGACCCAGTACTTC. Translating it yields CASSNPLETQYF.